Given below is one T cell receptor (beta chain) in context. From germline, CDR1 is MNHNY and CDR2 SVGAGI (reference sequence). The ends were cut back, 2 bases at V and 6 bases at J, with 11 bases in the middle. This CDR3 is 13 amino acids long. The method was immunoSEQ multiplex PCR; TCRdb's version includes in-frame clones alone and lacks a portion of them. Among around 140,000 clones listed, 87% were seen once. This entry comes from a study of cytomegalovirus exposure and HLA in healthy donors. Sequenced: PBMCs. The chain has TRBV6-6 and TRBJ2-7; a weak D match, TRBD1 (5 bases). The source of this sequence is a man between 18 and 29 years old in good health and CMV-seropositive. CDR3 loop: CASSYNQGSEQYF. The CDR3 region has the DNA TGTGCCAGCAGTTACAATCAGGGCAGCGAGCAGTACTTC.